This T cell receptor (beta chain) appears in the sequencing data of a study of blood T cell repertoires in COVID-19. In the study overall: Samples came from the United States, Italy and Spain, spanning acute and convalescent COVID-19.

Per the authors' pipeline: Reference gene primer amplification yielded estimated nucleated cell counts. TCRdb's copy holds only in-frame clones and misses some; the assay was immunoSEQ multiplex PCR. D and trimming come from the DNA, and the V and J calls and clone size come from that table. The profile shows 120,000 or so clones, about 88% of them singletons. Germline V CDR1 and CDR2: ENHRY, SYGVKD. The CDR3 loop spans 12 amino acids. Trimming took 11 bases from V and 2 from J, leaving 12 bases between them. Source material: peripheral blood. The chain uses TRBV10-3 and TRBJ2-5; D may be TRBD2 (6 bases). This clonotype was obtained from a woman at least 80 years old with acute or convalescent COVID-19. CDR3 loop: CASASEQETQYF. The CDR3, as DNA: TGTGCCTCCGCTAGCGAACAAGAGACCCAGTACTTC.